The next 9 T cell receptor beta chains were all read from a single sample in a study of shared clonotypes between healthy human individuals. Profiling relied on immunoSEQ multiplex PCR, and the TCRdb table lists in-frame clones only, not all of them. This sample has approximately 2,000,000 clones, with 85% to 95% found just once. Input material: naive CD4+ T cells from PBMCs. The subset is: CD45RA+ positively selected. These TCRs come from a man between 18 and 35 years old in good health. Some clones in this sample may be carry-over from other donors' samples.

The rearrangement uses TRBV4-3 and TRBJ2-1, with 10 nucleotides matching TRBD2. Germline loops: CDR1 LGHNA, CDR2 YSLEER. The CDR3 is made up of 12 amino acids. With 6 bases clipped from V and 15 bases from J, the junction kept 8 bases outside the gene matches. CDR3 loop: CASRAASGSSFF. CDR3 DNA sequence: TGCGCCAGCAGAGCTGCTAGCGGGAGTTCGTTCTTC.

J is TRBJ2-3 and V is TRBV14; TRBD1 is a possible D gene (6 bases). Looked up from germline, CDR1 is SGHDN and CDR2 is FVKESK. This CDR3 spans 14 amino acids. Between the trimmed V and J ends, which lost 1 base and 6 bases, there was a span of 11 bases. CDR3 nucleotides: TGTGCCAGCAGCCAAGGACAGGCATGGGATACGCAGTATTTT. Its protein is CASSQGQAWDTQYF.

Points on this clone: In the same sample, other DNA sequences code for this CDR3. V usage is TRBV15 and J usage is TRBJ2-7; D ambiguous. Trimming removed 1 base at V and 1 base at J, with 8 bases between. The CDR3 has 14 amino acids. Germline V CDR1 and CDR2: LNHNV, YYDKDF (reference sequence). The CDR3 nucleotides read TGTGCCACCAGCAGAGTGAGGTTTTCCTACGAGCAGTACTTC. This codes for CATSRVRFSYEQYF.

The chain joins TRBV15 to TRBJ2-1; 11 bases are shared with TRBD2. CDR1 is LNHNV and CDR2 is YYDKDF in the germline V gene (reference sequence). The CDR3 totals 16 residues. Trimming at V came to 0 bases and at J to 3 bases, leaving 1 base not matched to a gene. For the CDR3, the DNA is TGTGCCACCAGCAGAGAAACTAGCGGGAGCTACAATGAGCAGTTCTTC. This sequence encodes CATSRETSGSYNEQFF.

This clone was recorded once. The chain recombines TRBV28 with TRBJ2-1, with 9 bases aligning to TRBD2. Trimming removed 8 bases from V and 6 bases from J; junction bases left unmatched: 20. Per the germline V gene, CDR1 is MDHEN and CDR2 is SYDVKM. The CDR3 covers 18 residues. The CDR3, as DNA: TGTGCCAGCCCCCCCTCGGGCGGGAGGGCCGAATTTTCCAATGAGCAGTTCTTC. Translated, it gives CASPPSGGRAEFSNEQFF.

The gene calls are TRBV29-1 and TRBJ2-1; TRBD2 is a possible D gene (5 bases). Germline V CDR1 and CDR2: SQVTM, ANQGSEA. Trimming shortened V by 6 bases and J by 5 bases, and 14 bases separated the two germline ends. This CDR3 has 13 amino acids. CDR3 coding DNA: TGCAGCGTGACCGGGGTCCCACACAATGAGCAGTTCTTC. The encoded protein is CSVTGVPHNEQFF.

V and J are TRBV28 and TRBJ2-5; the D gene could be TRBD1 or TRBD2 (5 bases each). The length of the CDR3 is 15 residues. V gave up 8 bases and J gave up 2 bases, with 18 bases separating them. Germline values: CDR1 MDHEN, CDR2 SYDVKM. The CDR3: CASARSGGAQETQYF. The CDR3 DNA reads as TGTGCCAGCGCCCGGAGCGGTGGGGCTCAAGAGACCCAGTACTTC.

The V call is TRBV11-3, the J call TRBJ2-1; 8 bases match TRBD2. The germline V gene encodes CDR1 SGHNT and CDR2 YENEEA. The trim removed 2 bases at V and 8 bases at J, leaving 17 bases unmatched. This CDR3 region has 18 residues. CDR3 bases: TGTGCCAGCAGCTTAACAGGGTTAACGGGAGGGCCTGGAGATGAGCAGTTCTTC. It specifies CASSLTGLTGGPGDEQFF.

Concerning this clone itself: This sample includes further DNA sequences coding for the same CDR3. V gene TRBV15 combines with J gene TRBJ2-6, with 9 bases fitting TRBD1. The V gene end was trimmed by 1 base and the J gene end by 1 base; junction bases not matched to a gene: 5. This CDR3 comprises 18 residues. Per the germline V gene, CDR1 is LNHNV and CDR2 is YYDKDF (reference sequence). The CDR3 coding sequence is TGTGCCACCAGCAGAGGAGGGACAGGGAAGTCTGGGGCCAACGTCCTGACTTTC. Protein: CATSRGGTGKSGANVLTF.